The rows below give T cell receptor beta chains drawn from one sample of a study of blood T cell repertoires in COVID-19. Generated by immunoSEQ multiplex PCR, the TCRdb table keeps only in-frame clones and is missing some. The table lists more than 85,000 clones, approximately 86% of them singletons. Specimen: PBMCs or T cells enriched from blood (not recorded which). Receptors originate from a woman in her forties or fifties who had recovered from COVID-19. CDR3s include the opening cysteine and the closing phenylalanine or tryptophan. D genes are given only for firm matches. Some rows have no size entry. The others give once, few or many, or a class for an expanded clone.

TRBV27	.	TRBJ2-5	.	TGTGCCAGCGGGCCGTGGGCACCTGGGGAGACCCAGTACTTC	CASGPWAPGETQYF
TRBV7-9	few	TRBJ1-2	TRBD1	TGTGCCAGCAGCCAGGGACAGGGCCATGGCTACACCTTC	CASSQGQGHGYTF
TRBV27	.	TRBJ2-1	TRBD2	TGTGCCAGCAGTTTACTCGCTAGCGGGAGGCAGTTCTTC	CASSLLASGRQFF
TRBV28	.	TRBJ1-2	.	TGTGCCAGCAGGTCTCCGGGGGGAAACTATGGCTACACCTTC	CASRSPGGNYGYTF
TRBV30	.	TRBJ1-5	TRBD1	TGTGCCTGGAGTGTAACGGGGCAGGGGGATCAGCCCCAGCATTTT	CAWSVTGQGDQPQHF
TRBV3-1/TRBV3-2	.	TRBJ1-4	.	TGTGCCAGCAGCCAAGAATTAGGGTTGGCAGGGCGACTGTTTTTT	CASSQELGLAGRLFF
TRBV27	.	TRBJ2-7	TRBD2	TGTGCCAGCAGTTTATTACTAGCGGGAGTTTCCGAGCAGTACTTC	CASSLLLAGVSEQYF
TRBV27	.	TRBJ2-7	TRBD1	TGTGCCAGCAGGGCGTCGGGGGACAGGTCTTACGAGCAGTACTTC	CASRASGDRSYEQYF
TRBV5-1	.	TRBJ2-1	TRBD2	TGCGCCAGCAGACCCGGGACTAGCGGCTACAATGAGCAGTTCTTC	CASRPGTSGYNEQFF
TRBV5-6	.	TRBJ2-7	TRBD1	TGTGCCAGCAGCTTGGGGACAGGTGTGCAGTACTTC	CASSLGTGVQYF
TRBV30	.	TRBJ1-6	.	TGTGCCTGGAGTATTCCAGGGGTAGGAAATTCACCCCTCCACTTT	CAWSIPGVGNSPLHF
TRBV5-8	.	TRBJ1-2	.	TGTGCCAGCACCCTGTTCCAGGGGGGCTACACCTTC	CASTLFQGGYTF
TRBV4-1	few	TRBJ1-3	.	TGCGCCAGCAGCCAAGAACCCCCCCCGGCAGGTGGAAACACCATATATTTT	CASSQEPPPAGGNTIYF